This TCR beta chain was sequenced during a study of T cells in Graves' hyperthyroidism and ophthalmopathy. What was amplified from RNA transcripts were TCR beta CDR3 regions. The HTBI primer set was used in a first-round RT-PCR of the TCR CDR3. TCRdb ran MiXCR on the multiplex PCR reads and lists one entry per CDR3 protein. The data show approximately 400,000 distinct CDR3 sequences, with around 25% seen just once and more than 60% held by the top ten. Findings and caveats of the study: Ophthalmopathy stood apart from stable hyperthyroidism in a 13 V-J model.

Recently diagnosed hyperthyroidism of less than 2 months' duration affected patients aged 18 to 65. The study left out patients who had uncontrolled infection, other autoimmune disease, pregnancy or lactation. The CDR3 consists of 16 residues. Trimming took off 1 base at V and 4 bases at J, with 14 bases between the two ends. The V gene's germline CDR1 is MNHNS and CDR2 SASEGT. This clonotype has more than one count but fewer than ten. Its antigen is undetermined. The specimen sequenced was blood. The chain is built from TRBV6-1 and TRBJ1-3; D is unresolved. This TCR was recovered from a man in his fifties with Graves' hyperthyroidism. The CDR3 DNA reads TGTGCCAGCAGTGAAGGGGGTAGGGTCGCAGGAAACACCATATATTTT. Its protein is CASSEGGRVAGNTIYF.